The 21 T cell receptor beta chains below come from one sample, sequenced in a study of neurological immune-mediated disorders. From the 5' RACE reads, TCRdb called clonotypes with MiXCR, one entry per CDR3 protein. In the table there are tens of thousands of distinct CDR3 sequences, approximately 2.8% of which are singletons. The sequenced sample consisted of PBMCs. The receptors originated from a woman aged 30 to 39 with multiple sclerosis.

The table lists this clonotype with many counts. This sequence joins TRBV7-9 and TRBJ1-2, with 10 bases aligning to TRBD1. CDR3 length equals 14 residues. The V gene's germline CDR1 is SEHNR and CDR2 FQNEAQ (reference sequence). The V segment lost 7 bases and the J segment 6 bases; nucleotides outside the gene matches: 8. This CDR3 is CASNSPDRGHGYTF. In DNA form, the CDR3 reads TGTGCCAGCAATTCCCCTGACAGGGGGCATGGCTACACCTTC.

This clonotype showed up many times. The V call is TRBV6-2 or TRBV6-3, the J call TRBJ2-6; perhaps D is TRBD1 or TRBD2 (6 bases each). The germline V gene encodes CDR1 MNHEY and CDR2 SVGEGT. The CDR3 has 19 amino acids. Trimming cost V 6 bases and J 7 bases, with 28 bases left between them. The CDR3 sequence: CASREIGGPISKGANVLTF. The CDR3 DNA follows: TGTGCCAGCAGGGAGATTGGGGGGCCAATTTCGAAGGGAGCCAACGTCCTGACTTTC.

This clonotype was observed many times. The V gene is TRBV28, the J gene TRBJ2-1; 7 nucleotides align to TRBD2. Trimming cost V 8 bases and J 2 bases; bases outside gene matches: 6. Germline CDR1 MDHEN, CDR2 SYDVKM. The CDR3 loop spans 14 amino acids. CDR3 loop: CASQSGTPYNEQFF. The CDR3 DNA sequence: TGTGCCAGCCAAAGCGGGACCCCCTACAATGAGCAGTTCTTC.

This clonotype has ten or more counts. The genes are TRBV5-6 and TRBJ2-2; no definite D call. The CDR3 length is 12 residues. The germline CDR1 and CDR2 sequences are SGHDT and YYEEEE. V was shortened by 2 bases and J by 7 bases, with 6 bases between the two germline ends. The CDR3 is CASSFMGGELFF. In DNA, the CDR3 is TGTGCCAGCAGCTTTATGGGCGGGGAGCTGTTTTTT.

In this sample, this clonotype turned up a few times. The chain employs TRBV5-1 and TRBJ2-7, with D perhaps matching TRBD1 or TRBD2 (5 bases each). CDR1 is SGHRS and CDR2 is YFSETQ in the germline V gene. Trimming left V 5 bases short and J 0 bases short, with 12 bases between. The CDR3 contains 14 residues. CDR3 coding DNA: TGCGCCAGCAGAGGGACGGCGAGCTCCTACGAGCAGTACTTC. This sequence encodes CASRGTASSYEQYF.

This clonotype was counted ten times or more. The chain carries TRBV27 and TRBJ1-2; perhaps TRBD1 as D (5 bases). Trimming stripped 5 bases from V and 7 bases from J, with 20 bases between. The length of the CDR3 is 15 residues. Per the germline V gene, CDR1 is MNHEY and CDR2 is SMNVEV (reference sequence). The CDR3 DNA follows: TGTGCCAGCAGTCTTAAGCCCCTGGGGGGTAGTGGCTACACCTTC. This encodes CASSLKPLGGSGYTF.

The chain carries TRBV12-3 or TRBV12-4 and TRBJ1-6; the D is unclear. Trimming removed 3 bases from V and 10 bases from J, with 13 bases in between. The CDR3 extends over 14 amino acids. The CDR3 region is CASSFSAGDSPLHF. The CDR3 DNA reads TGTGCCAGCAGTTTTAGTGCAGGCGACTCACCCCTCCACTTT.

This clonotype was seen at least ten times. V and J are TRBV5-1 and TRBJ1-1; D unresolved. Per the germline V gene, CDR1 is SGHRS and CDR2 is YFSETQ. V lost 0 bases and J lost 10, with 13 bases in between. The length of the CDR3 is 13 residues. CDR3 residues: CASSLDGSVPAFF. CDR3 bases: TGCGCCAGCAGCTTGGATGGTTCGGTTCCAGCTTTCTTT.

This clonotype has at least ten counts. The V gene is TRBV12-3 or TRBV12-4, the J gene TRBJ2-1, with D hard to call. The CDR3 spans 13 residues. V was clipped by 2 bases and J by 15 bases, with 17 bases between them. The CDR3 is CASSLRVQSLRFF. The CDR3 DNA reads as TGTGCCAGCAGTTTAAGGGTCCAGTCCCTGAGGTTCTTC.

This clonotype was seen repeatedly, ten times or more. This sequence joins TRBV19 and TRBJ2-1, with TRBD2 matching 8 bases. V lost 7 bases to trimming and J lost 5 bases; unmatched junction nucleotides: 7. In germline, CDR1 is LNHDA, CDR2 SQIVND (reference sequence). This CDR3 spans 14 amino acids. The CDR3 reads CASTTGGRNNEQFF. The CDR3 DNA reads TGTGCCAGTACGACAGGCGGGAGGAACAATGAGCAGTTCTTC. Variable domain in full (rest from reference TRBV19 and TRBJ2-1): DGGITQSPKYLFRKEGQNVTLSCEQNLNHDAMYWYRQDPGQGLRLIYYSQIVNDFQKGDIAEGYSVSREKKESFPLTVTSAQKNPTAFYLCASTTGGRNNEQFFGPGTRLTVL.

This clonotype came up many times. The chain employs TRBV20-1 and TRBJ2-7; D perhaps matches TRBD2 (5 bases). This CDR3 region has 14 residues. V was cut by 5 bases and J by 2 bases, with 16 bases left in between. The V gene's germline CDR1 is DFQATT and CDR2 SNEGSKA (reference sequence). CDR3 DNA: TGCAGTGCTGGACCCCTCGGGAATCCCTACGAGCAGTACTTC. Its translation: CSAGPLGNPYEQYF.

This clonotype was observed many times. V is TRBV9 and J is TRBJ2-7; D is possibly TRBD2 (6 bases). V shed 0 bases and J shed 0 bases, with 10 bases lying between them. This CDR3 comprises 15 residues. In germline, CDR1 is SGDLS, CDR2 YYNGEE. CDR3 amino acids: CASSVGWDFSYEQYF. The CDR3 DNA follows: TGTGCCAGCAGCGTAGGATGGGACTTCTCCTACGAGCAGTACTTC.

Many counts were recorded for this clonotype. The chain has TRBV6-5 and TRBJ2-7; 7 bases fit TRBD1. V lost 6 bases and J lost 3; bases outside the gene matches: 8. CDR3 length equals 14 residues. From germline, CDR1 is MNHEY and CDR2 SVGAGI. DNA for the CDR3: TGTGCCAGCAGCCTGGACAGGTTAAACTACGAGCAGTACTTC. This gives the protein CASSLDRLNYEQYF.

This clonotype was seen repeatedly, ten times or more. The V and J genes are TRBV9 and TRBJ1-2, with 7 positions matching TRBD1. The CDR3 runs to 13 residues. The J segment lost 6 bases and the V segment lost 4 bases, leaving 6 bases of the junction unmatched. The V gene's germline CDR1 is SGDLS and CDR2 YYNGEE. The CDR3 bases are TGTGCCAGCAGCCCGACAGGGAATGATGGCTACACCTTC. As protein: CASSPTGNDGYTF.

At least ten counts were recorded for this clonotype. The chain carries TRBV29-1 and TRBJ2-7; 11 nucleotides line up with TRBD1. With 7 bases clipped from V and 3 bases from J, the junction kept 11 bases outside the gene matches. The CDR3 has 15 amino acids. CDR1 and CDR2 from the germline V gene are SQVTM and ANQGSEA. CDR3 region: CSAGDRGFEGYEQYF. DNA for the CDR3: TGCAGCGCCGGGGACAGGGGGTTTGAAGGCTACGAGCAGTACTTC.

There are many counts of this clonotype. V is TRBV5-6 and J is TRBJ2-1; 9 nucleotides match TRBD2. In germline, CDR1 is SGHDT, CDR2 YYEEEE. The CDR3 spans 16 residues. V was clipped by 0 bases and J by 8 bases; unmatched bases: 9. DNA of the CDR3: TGTGCCAGCAGCTTGGATCCTAGCGGGATTGGCGATGAGCAGTTCTTC. Its translation: CASSLDPSGIGDEQFF.

In its sample, this clonotype was seen many times. The chain recombines TRBV7-2 with TRBJ1-4, with 7 bases aligning to TRBD1. After removal of 1 base from V and 8 bases from J, the junction contained 4 bases not matched to a gene. The V gene's germline CDR1 is SGHTA and CDR2 FQGNSA. The CDR3 totals 14 residues. The CDR3 sequence: CASSLGQGWEKLFF. For the CDR3, the DNA is TGTGCCAGCAGCTTAGGACAGGGATGGGAAAAACTGTTTTTT. The whole variable domain, remainder taken from reference TRBV7-2 and TRBJ1-4, is GAGVSQSPSNKVTEKGKDVELRCDPISGHTALYWYRQSLGQGLEFLIYFQGNSAPDKSGLPSDRFSAERTGGSVSTLTIQRTQQEDSAVYLCASSLGQGWEKLFFGSGTQLSVL.

This clonotype was seen many times. The chain couples TRBV5-1 to TRBJ2-2, with 11 positions matching TRBD2. Germline loops: CDR1 SGHRS, CDR2 YFSETQ. This CDR3 spans 14 amino acids. After removal of 6 bases from V and 5 bases from J, the junction contained 3 bases not matched to a gene. CDR3 protein: CASTGLAETGELFF. DNA of the CDR3: TGCGCCAGCACGGGACTAGCGGAGACCGGGGAGCTGTTTTTT.

This clonotype was counted at least ten times. V and J are TRBV6-2 or TRBV6-3 and TRBJ2-2; D may be TRBD2 (6 bases). Per germline, CDR1 MNHEY and CDR2 SVGEGT. The CDR3 runs 15 residues. Between the trimmed V and J ends, which lost 2 bases and 4 bases, there was a span of 11 bases. DNA for the CDR3: TGTGCCAGCAGTTACATCGGGGGAGGCACCGGGGAGCTGTTTTTT. Amino acids: CASSYIGGGTGELFF.

This clonotype was counted many times. The rearrangement uses TRBV27 and TRBJ2-7; TRBD2 might be the D (5 bases). CDR1 and CDR2 (germline): MNHEY, SMNVEV (reference sequence). V gave up 5 bases and J gave up 4 bases, with 12 bases separating them. This CDR3 comprises 13 residues. CDR3: CASSILRGYEQYF. The CDR3 DNA reads as TGTGCCAGCAGTATCCTCCGCGGGTACGAGCAGTACTTC.

In this sample, this clonotype turned up many times. The V gene is TRBV7-2, the J gene TRBJ2-3; 12 nucleotides line up with TRBD2. The germline V gene has CDR1 SGHTA and CDR2 FQGNSA. CDR3 length: 15 amino acids. The J segment lost 5 bases and the V segment lost 5 bases, leaving 5 bases of the junction unmatched. The CDR3 reads CASSQTSGSRDTQYF. Written as DNA, the CDR3 is TGTGCCAGCAGCCAGACTAGCGGGAGTCGAGATACGCAGTATTTT. Variable domain in full (rest from reference TRBV7-2 and TRBJ2-3): GAGVSQSPSNKVTEKGKDVELRCDPISGHTALYWYRQSLGQGLEFLIYFQGNSAPDKSGLPSDRFSAERTGGSVSTLTIQRTQQEDSAVYLCASSQTSGSRDTQYFGPGTRLTVL.